The 18 T cell receptor beta chains given below trace back to one sample, sequenced in a study of early T cells in non-severe SARS-CoV-2 infection. From the 5' RACE reads, TCRdb called clonotypes with MiXCR, one entry per CDR3 protein. The data contain around 77,000 distinct CDR3 sequences, around 10% of them singletons. The sample in question was whole blood, obtained at baseline. These receptors all come from an adult who was a healthcare worker with PCR-confirmed SARS-CoV-2 infection or an uninfected control (not recorded which). The donor label of this sample is uncertain.

This clonotype came up many times. The chain joins TRBV9 to TRBJ2-2; 8 nucleotides line up with TRBD1. Germline lookup yields CDR1 SGDLS and CDR2 YYNGEE. Trimming at V came to 3 bases and at J to 5 bases, leaving 9 bases not matched to a gene. The CDR3 has 16 residues. The CDR3 nucleotides are TGTGCCAGCAGCGAGGGACCAGGGGGCTGGACCGGGGAGCTGTTTTTT. Residues: CASSEGPGGWTGELFF.

This clonotype was detected ten times or more. The rearrangement joins TRBV6-5 to TRBJ1-3, with D maybe TRBD1 (5 bases). This CDR3 contains 16 residues. The germline CDR1 and CDR2 sequences are MNHEY and SVGAGI. V was cut by 5 bases and J by 0 bases, with 14 bases left in between. In nucleotides, the CDR3 is TGTGCCAGCAGTCGGGGACTGCCGAGCTCTGGAAACACCATATATTTT. This translates into CASSRGLPSSGNTIYF.

This clonotype has a handful of counts. The chain is built from TRBV4-2 and TRBJ2-7; no definite D call. Looked up from germline, CDR1 is LGHNA and CDR2 is YNFKEQ. The length of the CDR3 is 12 residues. Trimming took 2 bases from V and 1 from J, leaving 3 bases between them. The CDR3 loop reads CASSQFSYEQYF. CDR3 bases: TGTGCCAGCAGCCAATTTTCCTACGAGCAGTACTTC.

The chain combines TRBV7-6 with TRBJ2-7, with D possibly TRBD1 on 6 matching bases. V shed 5 bases and J shed 6 bases, with 20 bases lying between them. The germline V gene encodes CDR1 SGHVS and CDR2 FNYEAQ. CDR3 size: 15 residues. CDR3 bases: TGTGCCAGCAGCAACCGGGACACCTACCCATCCGAGCAGTACTTC. This sequence encodes CASSNRDTYPSEQYF. Looking up the rest from reference TRBV7-6 and TRBJ2-7 gives the full variable domain: GAGVSQSPRYKVTKRGQDVALRCDPISGHVSLYWYRQALGQGPEFLTYFNYEAQQDKSGLPNDRFSAERPEGSISTLTIQRTEQRDSAMYRCASSNRDTYPSEQYFGPGTRLTVT.

This clonotype was detected a few times. The genes are TRBV30 and TRBJ1-1; possible D gene TRBD1, 5 bases. V lost 3 bases and J 3 bases, leaving 8 bases between the germline ends. The CDR3 covers 12 residues. Germline CDR1 reads GTSNPN; CDR2 reads SVGIG (reference sequence). CDR3 coding DNA: TGTGCCTGGAGCTGGGGGGACACTGAAGCTTTCTTT. This codes for CAWSWGDTEAFF.

The chain is built from TRBV7-6 and TRBJ2-7; maybe TRBD1 (5 bases). This CDR3 spans 13 amino acids. In germline, CDR1 is SGHVS, CDR2 FNYEAQ. Between the trimmed V and J ends, which lost 5 bases and 5 bases, there was a span of 13 bases. The CDR3 DNA follows: TGTGCCAGCAGCCAAGGGGTGACGGACGAGCAGTACTTC. Its translation is CASSQGVTDEQYF.

About this clonotype itself: The junction departs from the called germline gene at one end, perhaps through a read error. This chain links TRBV6-5 with TRBJ1-3; D uncertain. This CDR3 is 15 amino acids long. The germline gives CDR1 MNHEY, CDR2 SVGAGI. Here the CDR3 reads CASGPFLGPGNIIYF. In nucleotides, the CDR3 is TGTGCCAGCGGTCCTTTCCTAGGGCCTGGAAACATCATATATTTT.

Many counts were recorded for this clonotype. CDR3 sequence (DNA): TGCGCCAGCAGCTTGGCCTCTAGCGGGAGAAACATTCAGTACTTC. This sequence encodes CASSLASSGRNIQYF. This chain uses TRBV5-1 with TRBJ2-4, with TRBD2 matching over 10 bases. The CDR3 length is 15 residues. Germline trimming cut 0 bases from V and 6 bases from J; bases unmatched to any gene: 3. The germline CDR1 and CDR2 sequences are SGHRS and YFSETQ.

This clonotype has ten or more counts. The chain carries TRBV20-1 and TRBJ1-1; TRBD1 is a possible D gene (5 bases). V lost 5 bases and J 4 bases, leaving 14 bases between the germline ends. The CDR3 totals 13 residues. Germline lookup yields CDR1 DFQATT and CDR2 SNEGSKA (reference sequence). The CDR3 DNA follows: TGCAGTGCTGATCAGCAGCAGGGCACTGAAGCTTTCTTT. Its translation: CSADQQQGTEAFF.

This clonotype was observed many times. This chain links TRBV20-1 with TRBJ2-3, with 9 positions matching TRBD1. CDR1 and CDR2 (germline): DFQATT, SNEGSKA (reference sequence). V was pared by 3 bases and J by 3 bases, with 10 bases of the junction left unmatched. This CDR3 is 16 amino acids long. The CDR3, as DNA: TGCAGTGCTAGTGATGTTGGGACAGGGCGTACAGATACGCAGTATTTT. This encodes CSASDVGTGRTDTQYF.

This clonotype was detected a few times. This chain uses TRBV7-9 with TRBJ2-1; D call uncertain. The CDR3 contains 12 residues. The germline gives CDR1 SEHNR, CDR2 FQNEAQ (reference sequence). V was trimmed by 4 bases and J by 5 bases, leaving 6 bases between them. CDR3 sequence (DNA): TGTGCCAGCAGCTCGCTAAACAATGAGCAGTTCTTC. Protein sequence: CASSSLNNEQFF.

The chain recombines TRBV2 with TRBJ2-2; 7 nucleotides align to TRBD1. The CDR3 totals 15 residues. Germline trimming cut 7 bases from V and 1 base from J; bases unmatched to any gene: 6. Germline assignment: CDR1 SNHLY and CDR2 FYNNEI. CDR3 sequence (DNA): TGTGCCAGCATAGGGGGCCCCGGGAACACCGGGGAGCTGTTTTTT. This codes for CASIGGPGNTGELFF.

The chain combines TRBV27 with TRBJ2-7; possibly TRBD1 for D (5 bases). CDR3 length equals 13 residues. V was pared by 5 bases and J by 3 bases, with 11 bases between. In germline, CDR1 is MNHEY, CDR2 SMNVEV (reference sequence). This CDR3 reads CASSQGKFYEQYF. Written as DNA, the CDR3 is TGTGCCAGCAGTCAGGGAAAGTTCTACGAGCAGTACTTC.

This clonotype was found many times. The V call is TRBV14, the J call TRBJ2-5, with 10 nucleotides matching TRBD1. CDR3 size: 15 residues. The germline gives CDR1 SGHDN, CDR2 FVKESK. Germline trimming cut 3 bases from V and 2 bases from J; bases unmatched to any gene: 3. CDR3 residues: CASSQGQGRQETQYF. The DNA for the CDR3 is TGTGCCAGCAGCCAGGGACAGGGGCGTCAAGAGACCCAGTACTTC.

This clonotype was seen at least ten times. The V call is TRBV3-1, the J call TRBJ1-1; D is uncertain. Germline CDR1 and CDR2: LGHDT and YNNKEL (reference sequence). V was cut by 2 bases and J by 5 bases, with 9 bases left in between. The CDR3 loop spans 13 amino acids. The DNA of the CDR3 is TGTGCCAGCAGCCAAAACCCGGAGACTGAAGCTTTCTTT. Translated, it gives CASSQNPETEAFF. The entire variable domain, with the rest obtained from reference TRBV3-1 and TRBJ1-1, is as follows: DTAVSQTPKYLVTQMGNDKSIKCEQNLGHDTMYWYKQDSKKFLKIMFSYNNKELIINETVPNRFSPKSPDKAHLNLHINSLELGDSAVYFCASSQNPETEAFFGQGTRLTVV.

In its sample, this clonotype was seen many times. The chain's CDR3 is CASSSVAGLNTGELFF. CDR3 nucleotides: TGTGCCAGCAGCTCTGTAGCGGGGCTGAACACCGGGGAGCTGTTTTTT. The chain carries TRBV11-2 and TRBJ2-2; 8 nucleotides align to TRBD2. V lost 4 bases to trimming and J lost 1 base; unmatched junction nucleotides: 5. CDR1 and CDR2 (germline): SGHAT, FQNNGV. This CDR3 comprises 16 residues.

This clonotype was detected a few times. The genes are TRBV5-1 and TRBJ2-5, with TRBD1 matching over 7 bases. J was trimmed by 1 base and V by 3 bases; bases with no gene match: 3. This CDR3 is 14 amino acids long. Germline V gene data show CDR1 as SGHRS and CDR2 as YFSETQ. The CDR3 here is CASSWDSVQETQYF. In DNA, the CDR3 is TGCGCCAGCAGCTGGGACAGCGTCCAAGAGACCCAGTACTTC.

This clonotype was found a few times. The rearrangement uses TRBV6-2 or TRBV6-3 and TRBJ2-2, with TRBD2 matching 8 bases. Germline CDR1 is MNHEY and CDR2 is SVGEGT. This CDR3 spans 17 amino acids. V was pared by 7 bases and J by 6 bases, with 16 bases of the junction left unmatched. CDR3 residues: CASTRFGGGSFSGELFF. For the CDR3, the DNA is TGTGCCAGCACCCGCTTTGGCGGGGGGTCCTTCTCCGGGGAGCTGTTTTTT.